Listed below are T cell receptor beta chains from one sample, sequenced in a study of T-cell reconstitution after alpha-beta-depleted transplantation in children. In TCRdb, the PCR reads were re-called with MiXCR into one record per CDR3 protein. The table includes hundreds of thousands of distinct CDR3 sequences, about an eighth detected once. The input for sequencing was PBMCs, taken before TCRalphabeta/CD19-depleted stem cell transplant. Every receptor here comes from a girl aged 2 to 10 with congenital amegakaryocytic thrombocytopenia, due to receive a stem cell transplant. Both conserved end residues are part of each CDR3. A D gene is named only where the DNA matches it firmly. Clone size appears in some rows only: once, few, many, or a class for an expanded clone.

d_gene	abundance	v_gene	j_gene	CDR3aa	CDR3nt
TRBD2	many	TRBV20-1	TRBJ2-1	CSARGGTSGSNEQFF	TGCAGTGCTAGGGGCGGGACTAGCGGGAGTAATGAGCAGTTCTTC
TRBD2	.	TRBV28	TRBJ2-1	CAISNGLATDNEQFF	TGTGCCATCAGCAACGGACTAGCGACCGACAATGAGCAGTTCTTC
TRBD2	.	TRBV5-1	TRBJ2-3	CASSPGDYSSTDTQYF	TGCGCCAGCAGCCCTGGGGACTATTCAAGCACAGATACGCAGTATTTT
TRBD1	.	TRBV10-2	TRBJ1-2	CASSGADRRGTNPRYGYTF	TGCGCCAGCTCTGGGGCAGACCGCAGGGGGACTAATCCTCGATATGGCTACACCTTC
TRBD1	few	TRBV10-3	TRBJ2-1	CAISDGDSRGFF	TGTGCCATCAGTGACGGGGACAGCCGGGGGTTCTTC
.	many	TRBV27	TRBJ1-1	CASSPQLLATAINTEAFF	TGTGCCAGCAGTCCTCAACTCCTAGCAACGGCGATTAACACTGAAGCTTTCTTT
.	many	TRBV12-3/TRBV12-4	TRBJ2-7	CASSAQGSIGYEQYF	TGTGCCAGCAGTGCACAGGGCTCTATCGGCTACGAGCAGTACTTC
.	few	TRBV5-6	TRBJ2-6	CASSLGGGGGANVLTF	TGTGCCAGCAGCTTGGGTGGGGGTGGTGGGGCCAACGTCCTGACTTTC
.	few	TRBV15	TRBJ2-3	CATSRASTTDTQYF	TGTGCCACCAGCAGAGCCTCCACGACAGATACGCAGTATTTT
TRBD2	many	TRBV5-1	TRBJ2-3	CASSLPTELAGELGDTQYF	TGCGCCAGCAGCCTCCCAACCGAACTAGCGGGAGAACTGGGGGATACGCAGTATTTT
.	many	TRBV20-1	TRBJ2-7	CSARNPYEQYF	TGCAGTGCTCGGAATCCCTACGAGCAGTACTTC
TRBD1	.	TRBV12-3/TRBV12-4	TRBJ2-6	CASCSTYRGLFSGANVLTF	TGTGCCAGCTGTTCAACTTACAGGGGGCTATTTTCTGGGGCCAACGTCCTGACTTTC
.	.	TRBV12-3/TRBV12-4	TRBJ2-1	CASSQTGQSYNEQFF	TGTGCCAGCAGTCAAACAGGGCAATCCTACAATGAGCAGTTCTTC
TRBD2	few	TRBV11-2	TRBJ2-1	CASSLEGLVLVNEQFF	TGTGCCAGCAGCTTAGAGGGACTAGTTCTTGTCAATGAGCAGTTCTTC
.	.	TRBV20-1	TRBJ1-1	CRATRTENTEAFF	TGCAGAGCTACCAGGACAGAAAACACTGAAGCTTTCTTT
.	few	TRBV20-1	TRBJ2-1	CSARTRQTDAYNEQFF	TGCAGTGCTAGAACCCGGCAGACTGACGCCTACAATGAGCAGTTCTTC
TRBD2	.	TRBV20-1	TRBJ2-1	CCARGGRVSSYNEQFF	TGCTGTGCGCGGGGCGGGAGGGTCAGCTCCTACAATGAGCAGTTCTTC
.	.	TRBV7-3	TRBJ2-1	CASSLSAGTHEQFF	TGTGCCAGCAGCTTGAGCGCGGGAACCCATGAGCAGTTCTTC
TRBD1	.	TRBV29-1	TRBJ2-1	CSVPAGQGARDEQFF	TGCAGCGTTCCCGCGGGACAGGGGGCGCGCGATGAGCAGTTCTTC
TRBD2	few	TRBV11-1	TRBJ2-7	CASSPGLAGPSYEQYF	TGTGCCAGCAGCCCAGGACTAGCGGGACCATCCTACGAGCAGTACTTC
.	many	TRBV27	TRBJ2-7	CASSFSVTYEQYF	TGTGCCAGCAGTTTTAGCGTCACCTACGAGCAGTACTTC
TRBD2	many	TRBV20-1	TRBJ2-3	CSAAQTGTSGTTTDTQYF	TGCAGTGCTGCTCAAACCGGGACTAGCGGGACAACTACAGATACGCAGTATTTT
TRBD2	.	TRBV5-1	TRBJ2-3	CASSYSGTSGTDTQYF	TGCGCCAGCAGTTACTCCGGGACTAGCGGCACAGATACGCAGTATTTT
TRBD2	.	TRBV3-1	TRBJ2-1	CASSQDPASGSRDEQFF	TGTGCCAGCAGCCAAGATCCCGCTAGCGGGAGTAGGGATGAGCAGTTCTTC
TRBD2	.	TRBV20-1	TRBJ2-1	CSARDGAGVGNEQFF	TGCAGTGCTAGAGATGGAGCGGGGGTAGGTAATGAGCAGTTCTTC
TRBD2	many	TRBV7-2	TRBJ2-1	CASSFWPTSGGEQFF	TGTGCCAGCAGCTTTTGGCCCACTAGCGGCGGTGAGCAGTTCTTC
TRBD1	.	TRBV20-1	TRBJ2-5	CSAQKGAAKETQYF	TGCAGTGCACAAAAGGGGGCAGCAAAAGAGACCCAGTACTTC
.	.	TRBV12-3/TRBV12-4	TRBJ2-2	CASSFALGYTGELFF	TGTGCCAGCAGTTTCGCGTTGGGGTACACCGGGGAGCTGTTTTTT
.	many	TRBV5-1	TRBJ1-1	CASSLALGGAGFEAFF	TGCGCCAGCAGCTTGGCCCTAGGGGGAGCAGGCTTTGAAGCTTTCTTT
TRBD2	few	TRBV4-1	TRBJ2-5	CASSHPQRLAGRLETQYF	TGCGCCAGCAGCCACCCACAACGACTAGCGGGAAGGCTGGAGACCCAGTACTTC
.	.	TRBV7-6	TRBJ2-7	CASSLESGNYEQYF	TGTGCCAGCAGCTTAGAGTCAGGAAACTACGAGCAGTACTTC
.	.	TRBV5-5	TRBJ1-2	CASSSANPPYHGYTF	TGTGCCAGCAGCTCCGCCAACCCCCCGTACCATGGCTACACCTTC
.	many	TRBV5-1	TRBJ2-2	CASSFWQKDTGELFF	TGCGCCAGCAGCTTTTGGCAGAAAGACACCGGGGAGCTGTTTTTT
.	.	TRBV6-5	TRBJ2-1	CASSSDVSSYNEQFF	TGTGCCAGCAGTTCTGATGTTAGCTCCTACAATGAGCAGTTCTTC
.	many	TRBV29-1	TRBJ2-5	CSVELGSEQETQYF	TGCAGCGTTGAACTAGGCAGCGAACAAGAGACCCAGTACTTC